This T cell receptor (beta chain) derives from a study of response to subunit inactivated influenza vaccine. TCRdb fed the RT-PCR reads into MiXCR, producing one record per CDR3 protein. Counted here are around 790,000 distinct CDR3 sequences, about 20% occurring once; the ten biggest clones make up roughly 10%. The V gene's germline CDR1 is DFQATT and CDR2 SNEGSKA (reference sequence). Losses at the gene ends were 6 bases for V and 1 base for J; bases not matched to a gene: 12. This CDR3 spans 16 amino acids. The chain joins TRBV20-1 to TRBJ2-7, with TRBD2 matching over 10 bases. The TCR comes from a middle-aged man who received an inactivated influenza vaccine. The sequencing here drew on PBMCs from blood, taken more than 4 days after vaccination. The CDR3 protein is CSARPGLAMTSYEQYF. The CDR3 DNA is TGCAGTGCGAGGCCGGGACTAGCGATGACTTCCTACGAGCAGTACTTC.